The rows below give T cell receptor beta chains drawn from one sample of a study of T-cell reconstitution after alpha-beta-depleted transplantation in children. TCRdb reprocessed the PCR reads with MiXCR, giving one entry per CDR3 protein. The sample consists of 250,000 to 350,000 distinct CDR3 sequences, more than 8% of them appearing once. The source material was PBMCs from the stem cell graft donor, sampled from the stem cell graft. The receptors shown here come from a human donor who donated a stem cell graft to a child with SCID. CDR3s include the opening cysteine and the closing phenylalanine or tryptophan. Fields, in order: V gene, D gene, clone size, J gene, CDR3 protein, CDR3 DNA. The D gene is left open where the match is weak. Only some rows state a clone size, as once, few, many or a class for expanded clones.

>TRBV5-6|TRBD2|few|TRBJ2-3
CASSLRSSGEDTQYF
TGTGCCAGCAGCTTGAGGTCTAGCGGGGAAGATACGCAGTATTTT
>TRBV3-1|TRBD2|many|TRBJ2-1
CASSFSAGIGNEQFF
TGTGCCAGCAGCTTCTCAGCGGGGATAGGCAATGAGCAGTTCTTC
>TRBV27|NA|NA|TRBJ2-5
CASRPYLTDQETQYF
TGTGCCAGCCGGCCTTATTTGACGGATCAAGAGACCCAGTACTTC
>TRBV5-1|TRBD1|many|TRBJ1-1
CASSYSGGFGAFF
TGCGCCAGCAGCTACTCAGGGGGCTTCGGAGCTTTCTTT
>TRBV7-2|NA|few|TRBJ2-1
CASSLDGGYNEQFF
TGTGCCAGCAGCTTAGATGGGGGCTACAATGAGCAGTTCTTC
>TRBV12-3/TRBV12-4|NA|few|TRBJ1-5
CASSLDRSNQPQHF
TGTGCCAGCAGTTTAGACAGGAGCAATCAGCCCCAGCATTTT
>TRBV12-3/TRBV12-4|NA|few|TRBJ1-4
CATRPNLATNEKLFF
TGTGCCACCCGACCTAACCTTGCAACTAATGAAAAACTGTTTTTT
>TRBV7-8|NA|NA|TRBJ2-1
CASSRGRANVLAYNEQFF
TGTGCCAGCAGCCGAGGCCGGGCCAACGTTTTAGCCTACAATGAGCAGTTCTTC
>TRBV7-8|NA|few|TRBJ2-4
CASSLGTWAGLEDIQYF
TGTGCCAGCAGCTTAGGGACGTGGGCGGGGTTAGAAGACATTCAGTACTTC
>TRBV5-1|NA|few|TRBJ2-1
CASSLDGTSYNEQFF
TGCGCCAGCAGCTTGGACGGGACTTCTTACAATGAGCAGTTCTTC
>TRBV12-3/TRBV12-4|NA|NA|TRBJ1-1
CASSNLGVTEAFF
TGTGCCAGCAGCAACCTGGGGGTGACTGAAGCTTTCTTT
>TRBV12-3/TRBV12-4|NA|few|TRBJ1-6
CASSPMGGNSPLHF
TGTGCCAGCAGCCCTATGGGGGGGAATTCACCCCTCCACTTT
>TRBV13|NA|few|TRBJ1-1
CASAEGSKTEAFF
TGTGCCAGCGCGGAGGGCAGCAAAACTGAAGCTTTCTTT
>TRBV5-1|NA|few|TRBJ1-1
CASSLTGGRAFF
TGCGCCAGCAGCCTTACGGGGGGTCGAGCTTTCTTT
>TRBV6-5|NA|many|TRBJ1-2
CASSFSTGPNYGYTF
TGTGCCAGCAGTTTCTCGACAGGTCCAAACTATGGCTACACCTTC
>TRBV5-1|NA|NA|TRBJ2-3
CASYMQKMTDTQYF
TGCGCCAGCTACATGCAGAAGATGACAGATACGCAGTATTTT